Included here is one T cell receptor (beta chain) sequence, with context. The data stem from a study of shared clonotypes between healthy human individuals. V lost 3 bases to trimming and J lost 5 bases; unmatched junction nucleotides: 4. Germline CDR1 reads SGHAT; CDR2 reads FQNNGV. The CDR3 has 15 amino acids. Each PCR replicate from the sorted subsets contained 150 to 200 ng DNA, which is 25,000 to 30,000 T cell genomes. Data came from immunoSEQ multiplex PCR; TCRdb stores just in-frame clones and leaves some out. The sample holds 95,000 to 120,000 clones, about 63% seen once. The sequencing sample was made of memory CD8+ T cells sorted from blood. Subset: CD45RO+ cells pooled with CCR7-negative TemRA cells. This clonotype originated in a young woman in good health. The V call is TRBV11-2, the J call TRBJ2-4; 10 bases align to TRBD2. The CDR3 here is CASSLGLARENIQYF. The CDR3 DNA reads TGTGCCAGCAGCTTGGGACTAGCGAGGGAAAACATTCAGTACTTC.